The 20 T cell receptor beta chains given below trace back to one sample, sequenced in a study of blood T cell repertoires in COVID-19. Libraries were prepared by immunoSEQ multiplex PCR; TCRdb keeps only in-frame clonotypes and omits some of them. Here the sample spans around 240,000 clones, 70% to 90% being singletons. The sample was PBMCs or T cells enriched from blood (not recorded which). All receptors derive from a man aged 50 to 60 who had been exposed to COVID-19.

The chain has TRBV7-2 and TRBJ1-5, with TRBD1 matching 7 bases. V lost 4 bases to trimming and J lost 0 bases; unmatched junction nucleotides: 9. This CDR3 comprises 17 residues. Germline CDR1 is SGHTA and CDR2 is FQGNSA. In nucleotides, the CDR3 is TGTGCCAGCAGCTCCCCTTCCGGGACAGATAGCAATCAGCCCCAGCATTTT. It codes for CASSSPSGTDSNQPQHF.

V usage is TRBV5-5 and J usage is TRBJ1-4; no clear D gene. Germline CDR1 is SGHKS and CDR2 is YYEKEE (reference sequence). CDR3 length equals 16 residues. V lost 2 bases to trimming and J lost 7 bases, with 18 bases between them. CDR3 nucleotide sequence: TGTGCCAGCAGCTTTTCTACTGGACTGGGTGGTGAAAAACTGTTTTTT. This codes for CASSFSTGLGGEKLFF.

The CDR3 nucleotides read TGTGCCAGCAGTTCCTTCGGAGGGTTGGATCAGCCCCAGCATTTT. Its translation is CASSSFGGLDQPQHF. The gene calls are TRBV27 and TRBJ1-5; D unclear. Per the germline V gene, CDR1 is MNHEY and CDR2 is SMNVEV (reference sequence). CDR3 length equals 15 residues. Trimming took 4 bases from V and 5 from J, leaving 15 bases between them.

V and J are TRBV5-1 and TRBJ2-3, with 7 positions matching TRBD2. There are 15 residues in the CDR3. After removal of 5 bases from V and 4 bases from J, the junction contained 10 bases not matched to a gene. Germline V gene lookup returns CDR1 SGHRS and CDR2 YFSETQ. The CDR3 bases are TGCGCCAGCAGTAGTTTGCGGCGGGAGTCAGATACGCAGTATTTT. Translation: CASSSLRRESDTQYF. The full variable domain, completed using reference TRBV5-1 and TRBJ2-3, is KAGVTQTPRYLIKTRGQQVTLSCSPISGHRSVSWYQQTPGQGLQFLFEYFSETQRNKGNFPGRFSGRQFSNSRSEMNVSTLELGDSALYLCASSSLRRESDTQYFGPGTRLTVL.

V usage is TRBV9 and J usage is TRBJ1-2; weak D call: TRBD1 (6 bases). The CDR3 sequence is 14 residues long. V was pared by 0 bases and J by 3 bases, with 9 bases between. Germline V lookup: CDR1 SGDLS, CDR2 YYNGEE. The CDR3 nucleotides read TGTGCCAGCAGCGTAGGGGACACCTACTATGGCTACACCTTC. This gives the protein CASSVGDTYYGYTF.

The V gene is TRBV28, the J gene TRBJ2-7; 10 bases agree with TRBD1. Looked up from germline, CDR1 is MDHEN and CDR2 is SYDVKM. V was pared by 4 bases and J by 1 base, with 10 bases of the junction left unmatched. The CDR3 consists of 17 residues. For the CDR3, the DNA is TGTGCCAGCAGTTCACACTCACCGGGACAGGGGTCCTACGAGCAGTACGTC. This codes for CASSSHSPGQGSYEQYV.

J is TRBJ1-5 and V is TRBV5-1; a possible D gene is TRBD1 (5 bases). Per germline, CDR1 SGHRS and CDR2 YFSETQ. CDR3 size: 14 residues. The germline V and J ends were trimmed by 4 bases and 1 base, with 9 bases remaining between them. The CDR3 sequence: CASSISGSNQPQHF. CDR3 in DNA: TGCGCCAGCAGCATTTCAGGGAGCAATCAGCCCCAGCATTTT.

This clone is a singleton in its sample. The chain recombines TRBV29-1 with TRBJ2-3, with D unclear. The germline V and J ends were trimmed by 3 bases and 2 bases, with 18 bases remaining between them. Germline loops: CDR1 SQVTM, CDR2 ANQGSEA. The CDR3 runs 16 residues. Here the CDR3 reads CSVEPQLMSHTDTQYF. In nucleotides, the CDR3 is TGCAGCGTTGAGCCCCAGTTGATGTCTCACACAGATACGCAGTATTTT.

This chain joins TRBV11-2 and TRBJ2-2, with D unclear. V dropped 5 bases and J dropped 5 bases, with 6 bases sitting between them. This CDR3 comprises 12 residues. Per germline, CDR1 SGHAT and CDR2 FQNNGV. The CDR3 sequence: CASSVGTGELFF. The CDR3 region has the DNA TGTGCCAGCAGCGTCGGGACCGGGGAGCTGTTTTTT. The whole variable domain, remainder taken from reference TRBV11-2 and TRBJ2-2, is EAGVAQSPRYKIIEKRQSVAFWCNPISGHATLYWYQQILGQGPKLLIQFQNNGVVDDSQLPKDRFSAERLKGVDSTLKIQPAKLEDSAVYLCASSVGTGELFFGEGSRLTVL.

The gene calls are TRBV15 and TRBJ1-2, with 8 bases matching TRBD1. Trimming cost V 3 bases and J 5 bases; bases outside gene matches: 20. There are 19 residues in the CDR3. Germline CDR1 reads LNHNV; CDR2 reads YYDKDF (reference sequence). The DNA for the CDR3 is TGTGCCACCAGCAGTCGAAACAGGGGGAGGACGAACAAAATTTATGGCTACACCTTC. Translated, it gives CATSSRNRGRTNKIYGYTF.

J is TRBJ1-5 and V is TRBV5-5; no firm D call. The CDR3 has 15 residues. V was cut by 4 bases and J by 0 bases, with 11 bases left in between. Germline loops: CDR1 SGHKS, CDR2 YYEKEE (reference sequence). Here the CDR3 DNA reads TGTGCCAGCAGCCGAGACACAAATAGCAATCAGCCCCAGCATTTT. Translated, it gives CASSRDTNSNQPQHF.

V is TRBV7-9 and J is TRBJ2-1, with 7 bases that match TRBD2. CDR3 length: 14 residues. V was clipped by 9 bases and J by 5 bases; unmatched bases: 10. Germline V lookup: CDR1 SEHNR, CDR2 FQNEAQ (reference sequence). The CDR3 sequence is CASSGGSRHNEQFF. CDR3 bases: TGTGCCAGTTCTGGCGGGAGTCGCCACAATGAGCAGTTCTTC.

This sequence joins TRBV3-1 (or the pseudogene TRBV3-2) and TRBJ2-3; TRBD2 matches at 7 bases. Trimming took 4 bases from V and 7 from J; bases not matched to a gene: 14. Per germline, CDR1 LGHDT and CDR2 YNNKEL (reference sequence). The CDR3 covers 16 residues. The CDR3 loop reads CASSPFLGRERNTQYF. The CDR3, as DNA: TGTGCCAGCAGCCCGTTTTTGGGGCGGGAGCGAAATACGCAGTATTTT.

The CDR3 here is CASSMTAVGGAGEQFF. The CDR3 DNA sequence: TGTGCCAGTAGTATGACTGCAGTGGGTGGTGCTGGAGAGCAGTTCTTC. V gene TRBV19 combines with J gene TRBJ2-1; no clear D. This CDR3 comprises 16 residues. The ends were cut back, 3 bases at V and 10 bases at J, with 22 bases in the middle. In germline, CDR1 is LNHDA, CDR2 SQIVND (reference sequence).

This clone was observed a handful of times. CDR3 sequence (DNA): TGTGCCAGCAGCTTTATACAATTTAACACTGAAGCTTTCTTT. Translating it yields CASSFIQFNTEAFF. The rearrangement uses TRBV5-5 and TRBJ1-1, with D unclear. Germline-derived CDR1 and CDR2 are SGHKS and YYEKEE (reference sequence). This CDR3 comprises 14 residues. Trimming removed 2 bases from V and 2 bases from J, with 10 bases in between.

The chain is built from TRBV29-1 and TRBJ1-1; D call uncertain. This CDR3 is built from 13 residues. Germline-derived CDR1 and CDR2 are SQVTM and ANQGSEA. The V end was cut by 5 bases, the J end by 0 bases, with 10 bases between. The CDR3 spells CSVRGLMNTEAFF. For the CDR3, the DNA is TGCAGCGTTAGAGGCCTCATGAACACTGAAGCTTTCTTT.

V usage is TRBV4-1 and J usage is TRBJ2-3; maybe TRBD2 (6 bases). CDR3 length: 13 amino acids. Germline CDR1 and CDR2: MGHRA and YSYEKL. Trimming pared 4 bases from V and 4 bases from J, leaving 9 bases between. CDR3 residues: CASSPPGADTQYF. CDR3 nucleotide sequence: TGCGCCAGCAGCCCTCCGGGGGCAGATACGCAGTATTTT.

This sequence joins TRBV13 and TRBJ2-2; no reliable D call. Germline loops: CDR1 PRHDT, CDR2 FYEKMQ (reference sequence). The CDR3 totals 13 residues. V was pared by 3 bases and J by 6 bases, with 8 bases between. The CDR3 here is CASSLRSPGELFF. The CDR3 nucleotides are TGTGCCAGCAGCTTGCGCTCCCCCGGGGAGCTGTTTTTT.

V usage is TRBV10-2 and J usage is TRBJ2-3, with 11 nucleotides matching TRBD2. This CDR3 spans 15 amino acids. The germline gives CDR1 WSHSY, CDR2 SAAADI. The ends lost 7 bases at V and 3 bases at J; junction bases unmatched: 6. Written as DNA, the CDR3 is TGCGCCAGCATCCGGACTAGCGGGTTTACAGATACGCAGTATTTT. Translation gives CASIRTSGFTDTQYF.

This chain connects TRBV5-1 to TRBJ2-2, with 12 bases aligning to TRBD2. CDR1 is SGHRS, CDR2 YFSETQ, per germline. CDR3 length: 15 residues. Trimming removed 4 bases from V and 4 bases from J; junction bases left unmatched: 2. The CDR3 nucleotides are TGCGCCAGCAGCGTGGGACTAGCGGGCACCGGGGAGCTGTTTTTT. Amino acid sequence: CASSVGLAGTGELFF.